This entry is about one T cell receptor (beta chain). This entry is derived from a study of blood T cell repertoires in COVID-19. Authors' methods: Estimation of nucleated cell counts was performed using reference gene primer amplification. Method: immunoSEQ multiplex PCR; TCRdb's copy keeps in-frame clones and lacks some. The V and J calls and the clone size are those of that table, but D and trimming were determined from the DNA. The sample lists fewer than 200,000 clones, about 80% occurring once. The sample consisted of peripheral blood. This sequence was found in a middle-aged woman with COVID-19, enrolled during active disease.

CDR3 in DNA: TGTGCCAGCCGGACTAGCGGCTCCGGGGAGCTGTTTTTT. Translated: CASRTSGSGELFF. This sequence joins TRBV12-3 or TRBV12-4 and TRBJ2-2; 10 nucleotides match TRBD2. This CDR3 has 13 amino acids. Losses at the gene ends were 8 bases for V and 6 bases for J; bases not matched to a gene: 3.